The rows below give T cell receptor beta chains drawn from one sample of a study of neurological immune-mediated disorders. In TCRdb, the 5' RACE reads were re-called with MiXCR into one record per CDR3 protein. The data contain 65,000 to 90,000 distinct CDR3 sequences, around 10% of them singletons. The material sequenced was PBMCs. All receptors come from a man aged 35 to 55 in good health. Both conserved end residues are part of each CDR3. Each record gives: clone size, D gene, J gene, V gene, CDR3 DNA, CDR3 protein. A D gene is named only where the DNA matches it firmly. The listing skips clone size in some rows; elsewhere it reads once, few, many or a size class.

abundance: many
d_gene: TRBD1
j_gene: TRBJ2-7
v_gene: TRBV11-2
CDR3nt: TGTGCCAGCAGCCCCCGGACAGGGCTATCCTACGAGCAGTACTTC
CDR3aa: CASSPRTGLSYEQYF

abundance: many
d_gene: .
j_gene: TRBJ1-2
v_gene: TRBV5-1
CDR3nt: TGCGCCAGCAGCTTCGGGGGGGCCTATGGCTACACCTTC
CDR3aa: CASSFGGAYGYTF

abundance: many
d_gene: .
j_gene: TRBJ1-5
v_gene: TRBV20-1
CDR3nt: TGCAGTGCTAGGAACAATCAGCCCCAGCATTTT
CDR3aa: CSARNNQPQHF

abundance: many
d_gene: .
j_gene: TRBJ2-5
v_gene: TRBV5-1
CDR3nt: TGCGCCAGCAGCTTCAGGGCTTCCCAAGAGACCCAGTACTTC
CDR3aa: CASSFRASQETQYF

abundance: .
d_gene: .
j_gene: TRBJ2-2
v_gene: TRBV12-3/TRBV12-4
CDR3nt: TGTGCCAGCAGGGAGGGGGTATCGGCCGGGGAGCTGTTTTTT
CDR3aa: CASREGVSAGELFF

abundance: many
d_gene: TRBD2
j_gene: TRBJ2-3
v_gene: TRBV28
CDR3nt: TGTGCCAGCAGTTCACCGGGGGGGAGCACAGATACGCAGTATTTT
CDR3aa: CASSSPGGSTDTQYF

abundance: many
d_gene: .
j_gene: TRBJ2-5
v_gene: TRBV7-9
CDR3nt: TGTGCCAGCAGCTTGCTACAAGAGACCCAGTACTTC
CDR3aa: CASSLLQETQYF

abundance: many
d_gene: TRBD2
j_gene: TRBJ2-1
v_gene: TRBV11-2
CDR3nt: TGTGCCAGCAGCTTAGATCGCACTAGCGGGAGTCTTTTTAAAAATGAGCAGTTCTTC
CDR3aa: CASSLDRTSGSLFKNEQFF

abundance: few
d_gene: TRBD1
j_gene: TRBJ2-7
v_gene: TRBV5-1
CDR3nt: TGCGCCAGCAGCAGGGGACAGCTTTTCTCCTACGAGCAGTACTTC
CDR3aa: CASSRGQLFSYEQYF

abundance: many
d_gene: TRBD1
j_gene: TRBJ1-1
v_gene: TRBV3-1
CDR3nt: TGTGCCAGCAGCCCAGGGACAGGTCAAGGTGCTTTCTTT
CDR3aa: CASSPGTGQGAFF

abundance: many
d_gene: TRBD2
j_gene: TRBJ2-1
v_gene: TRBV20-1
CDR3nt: TGCAGTGCTAGGTCCGGGACTAGCGGGAGGTTCTACAATGAGCAGTTCTTC
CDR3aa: CSARSGTSGRFYNEQFF

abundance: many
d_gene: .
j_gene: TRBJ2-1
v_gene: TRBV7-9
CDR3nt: TGTGCCAGCAGCTTATGGTACGAGGAGCAGTTCTTC
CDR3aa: CASSLWYEEQFF

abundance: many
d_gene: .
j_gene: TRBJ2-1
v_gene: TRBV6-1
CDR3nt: TGTGCCAGCAGTCCAGGGGTCCCCTCCTACAATGAGCAGTTCTTC
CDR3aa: CASSPGVPSYNEQFF

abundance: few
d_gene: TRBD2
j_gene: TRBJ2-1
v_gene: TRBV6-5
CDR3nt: TGTGCCAGCAGTTCTAGCGGGCCCCACGTCGATAATGAGCAGTTCTTC
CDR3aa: CASSSSGPHVDNEQFF

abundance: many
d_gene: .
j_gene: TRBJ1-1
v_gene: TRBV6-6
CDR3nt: TGTGCCAGCAGTTCGGAGACTGAAGCTTTCTTT
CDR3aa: CASSSETEAFF

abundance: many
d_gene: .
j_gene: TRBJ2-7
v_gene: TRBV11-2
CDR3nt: TGTGCCAGCAGCTTAATGGGGACTGGAGAGCAGTACTTC
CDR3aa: CASSLMGTGEQYF

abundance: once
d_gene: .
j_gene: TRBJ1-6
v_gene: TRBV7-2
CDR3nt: TGTGCCAGCAGCCCCTTATCCTATAATTCACCCCTCCACTTT
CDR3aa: CASSPLSYNSPLHF